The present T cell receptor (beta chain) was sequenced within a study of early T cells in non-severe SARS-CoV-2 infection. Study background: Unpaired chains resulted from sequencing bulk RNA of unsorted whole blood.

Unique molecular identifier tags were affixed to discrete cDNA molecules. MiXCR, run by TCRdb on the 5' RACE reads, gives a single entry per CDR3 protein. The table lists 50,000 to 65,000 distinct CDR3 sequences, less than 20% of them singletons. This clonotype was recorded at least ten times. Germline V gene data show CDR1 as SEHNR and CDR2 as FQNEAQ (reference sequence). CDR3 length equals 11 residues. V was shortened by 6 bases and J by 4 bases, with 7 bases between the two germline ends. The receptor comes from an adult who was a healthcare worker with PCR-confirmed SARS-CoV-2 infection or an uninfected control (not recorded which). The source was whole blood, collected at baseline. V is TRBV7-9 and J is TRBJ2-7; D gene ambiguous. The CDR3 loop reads CASSPAYEQYF. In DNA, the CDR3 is TGTGCCAGCAGTCCTGCTTACGAGCAGTACTTC.